One and the same sample provided the 26 T cell receptor beta chains below, sequenced in a study of cytomegalovirus exposure and HLA in healthy donors. The primer mix had 60 Vbeta and 13 Jbeta primers. Sequencing was performed with immunoSEQ multiplex PCR; in TCRdb, only in-frame clones are kept and a portion is missing. Of 200,000 to 250,000 clones in the sample, 83% were seen once. The sequencing sample was made of PBMCs. The origin of the receptors is a girl between 5 and 17 years old in good health and CMV-seronegative.

The chain links TRBV5-4 to TRBJ2-7; TRBD1 matches 9 bases. The CDR3 extends over 14 amino acids. V shed 5 bases and J 2 bases; nucleotides not matched to a gene: 5. Germline V gene data show CDR1 as SGHNT and CDR2 as YYREEE (reference sequence). CDR3 nucleotide sequence: TGTGCCAGCAGTAGGACAGGGGAGGCCTACGAGCAGTACTTC. Translated: CASSRTGEAYEQYF. Drawing the rest from reference TRBV5-4 and TRBJ2-7, the complete variable domain is ETGVTQSPTHLIKTRGQQVTLRCSSQSGHNTVSWYQQALGQGPQFIFQYYREEENGRGNFPPRFSGLQFPNYSSELNVNALELDDSALYLCASSRTGEAYEQYFGPGTRLTVT.

The CDR3 protein is CASSFPGTSAYGYTF. The CDR3 DNA sequence: TGTGCCAGCAGCTTCCCTGGGACAAGCGCTTATGGCTACACCTTC. The chain employs TRBV5-8 and TRBJ1-2; D perhaps matches TRBD1 (6 bases). Trimming removed 2 bases at V and 5 bases at J, with 16 bases between. Germline assignment: CDR1 SGHTS and CDR2 YDEGEE. This CDR3 is 15 amino acids long.

The J gene is TRBJ1-5, the V gene TRBV6-1, with TRBD1 matching 7 bases. This CDR3 is built from 13 residues. Per the germline V gene, CDR1 is MNHNS and CDR2 is SASEGT. Written as DNA, the CDR3 is TGTGCAGGGGGACAGCTTAGCAATCAGCCCCAGCATTTT. Translating gives CAGGQLSNQPQHF.

J is TRBJ2-7 and V is TRBV5-5, with D uncertain. There are 14 residues in the CDR3. Per germline, CDR1 SGHKS and CDR2 YYEKEE (reference sequence). V lost 1 base to trimming and J lost 2 bases, with 10 bases between them. The CDR3 spells CASSLLTETYEQYF. The CDR3 nucleotides read TGTGCCAGCAGCTTGCTTACGGAGACCTACGAGCAGTACTTC.

The chain employs TRBV5-3 and TRBJ2-1, with TRBD2 identical over 8 bases. TRBV5-3 is known as an ORF, though its function is uncertain. This CDR3 is 17 amino acids long. The junction had 11 bases not matched to a gene; V was cut back by 3 bases and J by 3 bases. The CDR3 sequence: CARSYKSTSEHYNEQFF. CDR3 nucleotide sequence: TGTGCCAGAAGCTACAAGTCGACTAGCGAACACTACAATGAGCAGTTCTTC.

This clone was detected only once. The chain links TRBV7-8 to TRBJ2-5; 8 bases agree with TRBD1. From germline, CDR1 is SGHVS and CDR2 FQNEAQ. The V and J ends lost 5 bases and 5 bases, in that order; junction bases with no gene match: 10. This CDR3 has 15 amino acids. CDR3 region: CASSDKDRALETQYF. CDR3 DNA: TGTGCCAGCAGCGACAAGGACAGGGCGTTGGAGACCCAGTACTTC.

Turning to this clone: One junction end disagrees with the germline gene, perhaps due to a read error. Other DNA variants within this sample encode the same CDR3. V usage is TRBV28 and J usage is TRBJ1-5; TRBD1 is a possible D gene (5 bases). The CDR3 is 14 amino acids. Germline V gives CDR1 MDHEN, CDR2 SYDVKM. The CDR3 sequence: CASSSAGTYQPQHF. The CDR3 DNA is TGTGCCAGCAGTTCGGCGGGGACCTATCAGCCCCAACATTTT.

V and J are TRBV28 and TRBJ1-4; TRBD1 matches at 7 bases. CDR1 MDHEN and CDR2 SYDVKM come from the germline V gene. With 1 base clipped from V and 0 bases from J, the junction kept 2 bases outside the gene matches. This CDR3 contains 16 residues. CDR3 sequence reads: CASSLLQGATNEKLFF. The CDR3 region has the DNA TGTGCCAGCAGTTTATTGCAGGGGGCAACTAATGAAAAACTGTTTTTT.

CDR3 sequence (DNA): TGTGCCAGCAGCTATCGCGGGGGGAACACCGGGGAGCTGTTTTTT. It specifies CASSYRGGNTGELFF. The chain recombines TRBV7-2 with TRBJ2-2; 7 bases are a match to TRBD2. Germline CDR1 reads SGHTA; CDR2 reads FQGNSA. The CDR3 is made up of 15 amino acids. V lost 4 bases to trimming and J lost 1 base; unmatched junction nucleotides: 3.

The J gene is TRBJ2-7, the V gene TRBV5-6; 7 bases are a match to TRBD1. Trimming cost V 4 bases and J 3 bases; bases outside gene matches: 13. In germline, CDR1 is SGHDT, CDR2 YYEEEE. The CDR3 runs to 16 residues. CDR3 sequence reads: CASSPETGTAGYEQYF. CDR3 DNA: TGTGCCAGCAGCCCCGAAACCGGGACAGCCGGCTACGAGCAGTACTTC.

The genes are TRBV5-4 and TRBJ2-3; tentative D call: TRBD2 (7 bases). Germline lookup yields CDR1 SGHNT and CDR2 YYREEE (reference sequence). The CDR3 totals 15 residues. V gave up 0 bases and J gave up 8 bases, with 16 bases separating them. This CDR3 reads CASSLAGVGGATQYF. The CDR3 nucleotides read TGTGCCAGCAGCTTGGCTGGGGTAGGGGGGGCTACGCAGTATTTT.

The chain links TRBV7-3 to TRBJ2-2; weak D call: TRBD2 (7 bases). The CDR3 contains 14 residues. Germline CDR1 reads SGHTA; CDR2 reads FQGTGA. Trimming left V 1 base short and J 6 bases short, with 9 bases between. The DNA of the CDR3 is TGTGCCAGCAGCTTAATCGGGGGGCCCGGGGAGCTGTTTTTT. Amino acids: CASSLIGGPGELFF.

This chain links TRBV6-5 with TRBJ2-5; no clear D gene. The germline CDR1 and CDR2 sequences are MNHEY and SVGAGI. V was shortened by 0 bases and J by 1 base, with 12 bases between the two germline ends. The length of the CDR3 is 16 residues. The CDR3 sequence: CASSYSNVAVQETQYF. Here the CDR3 DNA reads TGTGCCAGCAGTTACTCGAATGTGGCGGTCCAAGAGACCCAGTACTTC.

This chain joins TRBV5-5 and TRBJ2-7, with 12 nucleotides matching TRBD1. The V and J ends lost 4 bases and 4 bases, in that order; junction bases with no gene match: 3. The CDR3 loop spans 14 amino acids. The germline V gene encodes CDR1 SGHKS and CDR2 YYEKEE (reference sequence). In DNA form, the CDR3 reads TGTGCCAGCAGCCGGGGACAGGGGGCGTACGAGCAGTACTTC. Amino acids: CASSRGQGAYEQYF.

CDR3 DNA: TGTGCCAGCAGCTTAAGAACTAGCGGGGACAATGAGCAGTTCTTC. Residues: CASSLRTSGDNEQFF. This chain joins TRBV7-3 and TRBJ2-1; 10 bases are shared with TRBD2. Germline V gene lookup returns CDR1 SGHTA and CDR2 FQGTGA. The CDR3 extends over 15 amino acids. The V segment lost 1 base and the J segment 5 bases; nucleotides outside the gene matches: 2.

CDR3: CAPTGAGLAGVVRTDTQYF. The CDR3 region has the DNA TGTGCCCCGACAGGGGCGGGACTAGCGGGAGTTGTGCGCACAGATACGCAGTATTTT. The V gene is TRBV10-3, the J gene TRBJ2-3; 14 nucleotides align to TRBD2. V shed 11 bases, J shed 1 base, and the junction held 17 bases outside the gene matches. The CDR3 has 19 residues. Germline assignment: CDR1 ENHRY and CDR2 SYGVKD.

The genes are TRBV11-3 and TRBJ2-7; the D is unclear. This CDR3 contains 13 residues. CDR1 and CDR2 from the germline V gene are SGHNT and YENEEA. Between the trimmed V and J ends, which lost 8 bases and 0 bases, there was a span of 11 bases. Here the CDR3 reads CASLIESSYEQYF. The DNA of the CDR3 is TGTGCCAGCTTGATCGAGAGCTCCTACGAGCAGTACTTC.

This sequence joins TRBV27 and TRBJ2-5; D possibly corresponds to TRBD2 (6 bases). Deletions cut 5 bases from V and 4 bases from J, with 20 bases between. This CDR3 has 16 amino acids. Per the germline V gene, CDR1 is MNHEY and CDR2 is SMNVEV (reference sequence). CDR3: CASSQDRSMGGETQYF. The CDR3 nucleotides are TGTGCCAGCAGTCAAGACCGGTCTATGGGGGGAGAGACCCAGTACTTC.

The genes are TRBV7-3 and TRBJ1-1, with TRBD1 matching 11 bases. This CDR3 spans 21 amino acids. In germline, CDR1 is SGHTA, CDR2 FQGTGA. Unmatched junction bases numbered 16, after V lost 1 base and J lost 0 bases. The CDR3 sequence is CASSLKRKPGQGENMNTEAFF. The CDR3 DNA is TGTGCCAGCAGCTTAAAAAGAAAACCGGGACAGGGGGAAAACATGAACACTGAAGCTTTCTTT. Full variable domain (outside the CDR3, taken from reference TRBV7-3 and TRBJ1-1): GAGVSQTPSNKVTEKGKYVELRCDPISGHTALYWYRQSLGQGPEFLIYFQGTGAADDSGLPNDRFFAVRPEGSVSTLKIQRTERGDSAVYLCASSLKRKPGQGENMNTEAFFGQGTRLTVV.

The chain combines TRBV5-1 with TRBJ2-1; 9 bases are a match to TRBD2. CDR3 length: 12 amino acids. From germline, CDR1 is SGHRS and CDR2 YFSETQ. V lost 4 bases and J lost 15; bases outside the gene matches: 8. CDR3 in amino acids: CASSPERGVRFF. CDR3 bases: TGCGCCAGCAGCCCCGAGCGGGGGGTTAGGTTCTTC.

The V call is TRBV5-1, the J call TRBJ1-5; D not certain. This CDR3 has 14 residues. Trimming pared 5 bases from V and 2 bases from J, leaving 11 bases between. Germline V CDR1 and CDR2: SGHRS, YFSETQ. CDR3 sequence: CASSSGGGNQPQHF. The CDR3, as DNA: TGCGCCAGCAGTTCAGGAGGCGGCAATCAGCCCCAGCATTTT.

The genes are TRBV14 and TRBJ1-4; D may be TRBD1 (5 bases). The V end was cut by 5 bases, the J end by 5 bases, with 18 bases between. Germline V gene sequence: CDR1 SGHDN, CDR2 FVKESK. CDR3 length: 16 residues. The CDR3 sequence: CASSNWRRGPNEKLFF. The CDR3 DNA sequence: TGTGCCAGCAGCAACTGGAGGAGGGGACCAAATGAAAAACTGTTTTTT.

J is TRBJ2-7 and V is TRBV6-5, with 7 bases fitting TRBD1. This CDR3 is built from 15 residues. The J segment lost 1 base and the V segment lost 6 bases, leaving 9 bases of the junction unmatched. The germline CDR1 and CDR2 sequences are MNHEY and SVGAGI. CDR3 loop: CASRRTGLGSYEQYF. The CDR3 region has the DNA TGTGCCAGCAGAAGGACAGGCCTTGGGTCCTACGAGCAGTACTTC.

The chain combines TRBV5-4 with TRBJ2-2, with 9 bases identical to TRBD1. The length of the CDR3 is 17 residues. Germline assignment: CDR1 SGHNT and CDR2 YYREEE (reference sequence). The V and J ends lost 5 bases and 4 bases, in that order; junction bases with no gene match: 12. CDR3 amino acids: CASSPLQGASSTGELFF. The CDR3 DNA follows: TGTGCCAGCAGTCCTTTACAGGGGGCAAGTAGCACCGGGGAGCTGTTTTTT.

V and J are TRBV7-6 and TRBJ2-7; 7 bases agree with TRBD1. CDR3 length: 13 amino acids. CDR1 SGHVS and CDR2 FNYEAQ come from the germline V gene. V lost 4 bases and J lost 5; bases outside the gene matches: 5. The DNA of the CDR3 is TGTGCCAGCAGCTCCGACAGGGACGACGAGCAGTACTTC. Amino acid sequence: CASSSDRDDEQYF.

This chain joins TRBV5-1 and TRBJ1-2; TRBD1 matches at 8 bases. The V segment lost 4 bases and the J segment 4 bases; nucleotides outside the gene matches: 12. The CDR3 totals 16 residues. CDR1 is SGHRS, CDR2 YFSETQ, per germline. CDR3 amino acids: CASSRTDRGRAYGYTF. CDR3 nucleotide sequence: TGCGCCAGCAGCCGCACTGACAGGGGACGGGCCTATGGCTACACCTTC.